This T cell receptor (beta chain) was sequenced for a study of read filtering for tumor transcriptome and immune sequencing. The overall study: By R-ISS, stages I, II and III held approximately 8, 16 and 7 patients. General study findings and limits: Without single-read clonotypes, shared clonotype proportions correlated more between IR-seq and RNA-seq.

With regard to this clonotype: The antigen remains undetermined. The CDR3 does not close with the conserved phenylalanine or tryptophan, likely indicating a read error.

Trimming took 6 bases from V and 2 from J, leaving 11 bases between them. The CDR3 contains 14 residues. From 300 to 400 ng of RNA, a library with molecular barcoded alpha/delta and beta/gamma adaptors was made. TCRdb re-called the reads with MiXCR, one entry per CDR3 protein. The profile shows roughly 60,000 distinct CDR3 sequences, roughly 19% of them singletons. This sequence joins TRBV12-3 or TRBV12-4 and TRBJ1-5, with D perhaps TRBD1 (6 bases). This clonotype was obtained from a donor at least 40 years old with multiple myeloma. The sequenced material came from a population of CD138-negative cells sorted from bone marrow. The CDR3 nucleotides are TGTGCCAGCAGCACGCAGGGGCGCAATCAGCCCCAGCATTTA. Translation gives CASSTQGRNQPQHL.